This T cell receptor (beta chain) was obtained from a study of shared clonotypes between healthy human individuals. The wider study: For every donor, three CD4 naive, three CD4 memory, two CD8 naive and one CD8 memory plates were used. Study-level results: Large sequencing depth failed to make sorted-subset sequencing complete, rarefaction showed. A handful of donors held about 5% of naive CD4 clonotypes in common.

Clones were sequenced by immunoSEQ multiplex PCR, and TCRdb holds only the in-frame ones, with some missing. The table has 2 million to 2.5 million clones, just over 90% seen once; the top ten hold around 0.4%. In the case of this clone: Its antigen is as yet unknown.

The sample taken for sequencing was naive CD4+ T cells from PBMCs. Subset described: CD45RA+ positively selected. This TCR was recovered from a man younger than 30 in good health. Some clones in this sample may be carry-over from other donors' samples.

The CDR3 nucleotides are TGTGCCAGCAGTAACCGACTAGATCTTGAGCAGTACTTC. This sequence encodes CASSNRLDLEQYF. This chain links TRBV6-1 with TRBJ2-7; tentative D call: TRBD2 (6 bases). V shed 5 bases and J shed 7 bases, with 15 bases lying between them. This CDR3 contains 13 residues. Germline assignment: CDR1 MNHNS and CDR2 SASEGT.